Ten or more counts support the clone carrying this TCR beta chain. The antigen remains undetermined. Germline CDR1 reads SGHDN; CDR2 reads FVKESK. The CDR3 consists of 12 residues. Trimming shortened V by 2 bases and J by 6 bases, and 7 bases separated the two germline ends. This specimen belongs to a study of T cells after yellow fever vaccination. Study-wide background: Each low-cell-number fraction was prepared by means of SMART-Seq v4 Ultra Low Input.

TCRdb passed the 5' RACE reads through MiXCR, listing each CDR3 protein once. Of about 74,000 distinct CDR3 sequences in the sample, more than 5.5% were seen once. Whole-study results and caveats: Most primary-vaccination clones reappeared after the booster (approximately 97% CD4, about 88% CD8). Compared with primary, the secondary response was weaker and peaked at day 5, not 15.

The chain employs TRBV14 and TRBJ1-1; D unclear. Sequencing was performed on CD8+ T cells sorted from PBMCs, taken about 5 days after the first yellow fever vaccination. The origin of this receptor is a man between 18 and 35 years old who received the YFV17D yellow fever vaccine. The CDR3, as DNA: TGTGCCAGCAGCCAAACAGCCCCTGAAGCTTTCTTT. Its translation: CASSQTAPEAFF.